These 31 T cell receptor beta chains were sequenced from one sample in a study of patients and donors after allogeneic stem cell transplantation. TCRdb re-derived calls from the RT-PCR reads in MiXCR, one entry per CDR3 protein. The sample has roughly 1,500 distinct CDR3 sequences, 27% seen once. Sequences were obtained from blood, either unsorted or a sorted T cell fraction (not recorded which). All receptors come from a human donor who was either an allogeneic HSCT recipient or a stem cell or donor lymphocyte infusion donor (not recorded which). It is not recorded whose cells these are; they may come from a transplant donor.

The chain combines TRBV20-1 with TRBJ2-7, with 10 bases matching TRBD1. This CDR3 region has 15 residues. CDR1 DFQATT and CDR2 SNEGSKA come from the germline V gene (reference sequence). V was clipped by 0 bases and J by 3 bases; unmatched bases: 5. The chain's CDR3 is CSAREPGQGNYEQYF. Here the CDR3 DNA reads TGCAGTGCTAGAGAGCCGGGACAGGGGAACTACGAGCAGTACTTC.

The J gene is TRBJ2-6, the V gene TRBV12-3 or TRBV12-4; tentatively, D is TRBD2 (5 bases). Trimming stripped 6 bases from V and 2 bases from J, with 11 bases between. The CDR3 extends over 15 amino acids. Here the CDR3 reads CASSQRGTGANVLTF. Written as DNA, the CDR3 is TGTGCCAGCAGCCAGAGAGGGACTGGGGCCAACGTCCTGACTTTC.

This chain joins TRBV6-5 and TRBJ2-7; 10 bases are a match to TRBD1. The CDR3 spans 14 residues. Germline trimming cut 1 base from V and 4 bases from J; bases unmatched to any gene: 1. Germline-derived CDR1 and CDR2 are MNHEY and SVGAGI. The CDR3 is CASSYLGQGYEQYF. The CDR3 nucleotides are TGTGCCAGCAGTTACTTGGGACAGGGGTACGAGCAGTACTTC.

CDR3 sequence (DNA): TGCGCCAGCAGCCAAGATCTGCGGGTCCTCTACAATGAGCAGTTCTTC. The encoded protein is CASSQDLRVLYNEQFF. The chain joins TRBV4-3 to TRBJ2-1, with D possibly TRBD2 on 5 matching bases. Germline V CDR1 and CDR2: LGHNA, YSLEER. Between the trimmed V and J ends, which lost 0 bases and 3 bases, there was a span of 12 bases. The CDR3 sequence is 16 residues long.

The CDR3 DNA follows: TGCGCCAGCAGCCAACCTAGCGGGTCCTGGGATGAGCAGTTCTTC. Protein product: CASSQPSGSWDEQFF. The chain couples TRBV5-1 to TRBJ2-1, with 8 bases lining up with TRBD2. This CDR3 has 15 residues. The ends lost 4 bases at V and 8 bases at J; junction bases unmatched: 11. Germline V gene data show CDR1 as SGHRS and CDR2 as YFSETQ.

By sample share, this clonotype is hyperexpanded. In DNA form, the CDR3 reads TGCGCCAGCACCGGGACAGGGATCCACAATGAGCAGTTCTTC. Translation: CASTGTGIHNEQFF. V and J are TRBV5-1 and TRBJ2-1, with 9 bases identical to TRBD1. Trimming cost V 6 bases and J 5 bases; bases outside gene matches: 6. The CDR3 runs 14 residues. CDR1 SGHRS and CDR2 YFSETQ come from the germline V gene.

The chain couples TRBV12-5 to TRBJ2-7, with a possible D match to TRBD1 (5 bases). Germline CDR1 and CDR2: LGHNT and FRNRAP. V gave up 7 bases and J gave up 3 bases, with 10 bases separating them. The CDR3 contains 12 residues. As DNA, the CDR3 is TGTGCTAGTGCGGACGACAGCTACGAGCAGTACTTC. Encoded protein: CASADDSYEQYF. Combining the CDR3 with reference TRBV12-5 and TRBJ2-7 gives the whole variable domain DARVTQTPRHKVTEMGQEVTMRCQPILGHNTVFWYRQTMMQGLELLAYFRNRAPLDDSGMPKDRFSAEMPDATLATLKIQPSEPRDSAVYFCASADDSYEQYFGPGTRLTVT.

V usage is TRBV6-5 and J usage is TRBJ2-7; 8 positions agree with TRBD1. There are 12 residues in the CDR3. With 6 bases clipped from V and 5 bases from J, the junction kept 3 bases outside the gene matches. In germline, CDR1 is MNHEY, CDR2 SVGAGI. The CDR3 coding sequence is TGTGCCAGCAGGAAGGACAGGGACGAGCAGTACTTC. This gives the protein CASRKDRDEQYF.

The rearrangement links TRBV6-4 to TRBJ2-1; 10 bases fit TRBD2. The junction had 11 bases not matched to a gene; V was cut back by 6 bases and J by 6 bases. CDR1 MRHNA and CDR2 SNTAGT come from the germline V gene. The CDR3 sequence is 16 residues long. Written as DNA, the CDR3 is TGTGCCAGCAGCCGCCTAGCGGGAGCCTCCGCCAATGAGCAGTTCTTC. Protein: CASSRLAGASANEQFF.

This clonotype is medium-sized (0.01 to 0.1%) in the sample. The rearrangement uses TRBV29-1 and TRBJ2-6; D is uncertain. This CDR3 contains 12 residues. V lost 5 bases, J lost 1 base, and 3 bases lay in between. Germline CDR1 and CDR2: SQVTM and ANQGSEA. CDR3 in DNA: TGCAGCGTTCAATCTGGGGCCAACGTCCTGACTTTC. Protein sequence: CSVQSGANVLTF.

The chain couples TRBV27 to TRBJ1-1, with unresolved D. V lost 6 bases, J lost 1 base, and 9 bases lay in between. The CDR3 totals 13 residues. Germline V gives CDR1 MNHEY, CDR2 SMNVEV (reference sequence). CDR3 region: CASSPPGNTEAFF. The CDR3 DNA reads TGTGCCAGCAGCCCCCCGGGGAACACTGAAGCTTTCTTT.

This chain connects TRBV30 to TRBJ1-2, with a weak D call TRBD1 (5 bases). Germline CDR1 is GTSNPN and CDR2 is SVGIG (reference sequence). V was cut by 4 bases and J by 8 bases, with 11 bases left in between. The CDR3 sequence is 11 residues long. The CDR3: CAWTGLRGYTF. The CDR3 DNA reads TGTGCCTGGACAGGGTTGAGGGGCTACACCTTC.

The chain combines TRBV20-1 with TRBJ1-1; D not resolved. The CDR3 length is 10 residues. V shed 5 bases and J shed 4 bases, with 5 bases lying between them. From germline, CDR1 is DFQATT and CDR2 SNEGSKA (reference sequence). In nucleotides, the CDR3 is TGCAGTGCTCAAGGCACTGAAGCTTTCTTT. This sequence encodes CSAQGTEAFF.

In its sample, this clonotype was seen a few times. V is TRBV6-6 and J is TRBJ1-3, with no clear D. Trimming took off 7 bases at V and 4 bases at J, with 17 bases between the two ends. The germline gives CDR1 MNHNY, CDR2 SVGAGI (reference sequence). The CDR3 covers 15 residues. The CDR3 region has the DNA TGTGCCAGCACCCTCGTCGGCCGTGGAGGAAACACCATATATTTT. The encoded protein is CASTLVGRGGNTIYF.

This chain joins TRBV12-3 or TRBV12-4 and TRBJ1-5; tentatively, D is TRBD1 (5 bases). This CDR3 spans 15 amino acids. V lost 6 bases and J lost 0, with 12 bases in between. CDR3 nucleotide sequence: TGTGCCAGCAGATGGACGACAGATAGCAATCAGCCCCAGCATTTT. Protein product: CASRWTTDSNQPQHF.

The V call is TRBV10-1, the J call TRBJ2-1; unclear D gene. V was clipped by 5 bases and J by 6 bases, with 11 bases between them. Germline loops: CDR1 WNHNN, CDR2 SYGVQD (reference sequence). The CDR3 runs 13 residues. The CDR3 spells CASSQWPGNEQFF. DNA of the CDR3: TGCGCCAGCAGTCAATGGCCAGGCAATGAGCAGTTCTTC.

The chain employs TRBV11-3 and TRBJ2-1; TRBD2 matches at 11 bases. Germline V gene data show CDR1 as SGHNT and CDR2 as YENEEA. V lost 6 bases to trimming and J lost 4 bases; unmatched junction nucleotides: 5. CDR3 length equals 15 residues. CDR3 in DNA: TGTGCCAGCAGTCCCGGGACTAGCGGTTACAATGAGCAGTTCTTC. Translation gives CASSPGTSGYNEQFF.

The chain combines TRBV6-2 or TRBV6-3 with TRBJ2-1; maybe TRBD1 (5 bases). V lost 6 bases to trimming and J lost 0 bases, with 12 bases between them. There are 15 residues in the CDR3. Germline CDR1 reads MNHEY; CDR2 reads SVGEGT. The CDR3 reads CASRPHRLSYNEQFF. CDR3 DNA: TGTGCCAGCAGACCCCACAGGCTCTCCTACAATGAGCAGTTCTTC.

In this sample, this clonotype is medium-sized (0.01 to 0.1%). The chain employs TRBV10-3 and TRBJ2-6; D is uncertain. V lost 3 bases to trimming and J lost 2 bases, with 5 bases between them. The CDR3 loop spans 14 amino acids. Per germline, CDR1 ENHRY and CDR2 SYGVKD. The CDR3 loop is CAISDGAGANVLTF. The DNA for the CDR3 is TGTGCCATCAGTGATGGTGCTGGGGCCAACGTCCTGACTTTC.

This chain links TRBV5-1 with TRBJ2-7, with unresolved D. The V gene's germline CDR1 is SGHRS and CDR2 YFSETQ. The V gene lost 0 bases and the J gene lost 6 bases, with 10 bases spanning the gap. The CDR3 runs 13 residues. CDR3 protein: CASSLDSPGEQYF. The CDR3 DNA reads TGCGCCAGCAGCTTGGATTCGCCGGGCGAGCAGTACTTC.

This clonotype was picked up a small number of times. The DNA for the CDR3 is TGTGCCAGCCGGGGGCCGGGTTTGAGTGAAGCTTTCTTT. It specifies CASRGPGLSEAFF. This rearrangement joins TRBV2 to TRBJ1-1, with a tentative D call TRBD1 (6 bases). This CDR3 region has 13 residues. Germline V gene data show CDR1 as SNHLY and CDR2 as FYNNEI. V dropped 8 bases and J dropped 7 bases, with 17 bases sitting between them.

By share of the sample, this clonotype is large. This chain links TRBV7-2 with TRBJ2-3; weak D call: TRBD2 (6 bases). Germline-derived CDR1 and CDR2 are SGHTA and FQGNSA. The CDR3 runs 14 residues. Trimming removed 1 base from V and 1 base from J, with 6 bases in between. The CDR3 is CASSLGRGTDTQYF. The CDR3 coding sequence is TGTGCCAGCAGCTTAGGGAGGGGCACAGATACGCAGTATTTT.

This rearrangement joins TRBV9 to TRBJ2-3; D gene unclear. Germline lookup yields CDR1 SGDLS and CDR2 YYNGEE. CDR3 length: 14 amino acids. The germline V and J ends were trimmed by 4 bases and 6 bases, with 15 bases remaining between them. CDR3 region: CASSWATDLDTQYF. The CDR3 DNA reads as TGTGCCAGCAGCTGGGCTACCGACCTTGATACGCAGTATTTT.

This clonotype was seen only a few times. Here the CDR3 reads CASSYQREVVEQYF. The CDR3 region has the DNA TGTGCCAGCAGTTACCAGCGGGAGGTAGTCGAGCAGTACTTC. The chain links TRBV6-2 or TRBV6-3 to TRBJ2-7, with 9 nucleotides matching TRBD2. V shed 2 bases, J shed 6 bases, and the junction held 5 bases outside the gene matches. The CDR3 spans 14 residues. Germline-derived CDR1 and CDR2 are MNHEY and SVGEGT.

This clonotype is termed large. The chain is built from TRBV29-1 and TRBJ2-7, with TRBD1 identical over 9 bases. The CDR3 consists of 12 residues. Trimming took 7 bases from V and 5 from J; bases not matched to a gene: 6. Germline CDR1 and CDR2: SQVTM and ANQGSEA. The CDR3 loop is CSGQQGANEQYF. CDR3 DNA sequence: TGCAGCGGGCAACAGGGGGCGAACGAGCAGTACTTC.

Sample share makes this clonotype medium-sized. The J gene is TRBJ2-6, the V gene TRBV10-2; the match to TRBD1 covers 7 bases. The germline V gene has CDR1 WSHSY and CDR2 SAAADI. V shed 9 bases, J shed 2 bases, and the junction held 4 bases outside the gene matches. The CDR3 covers 14 residues. In DNA form, the CDR3 reads TGCGCCAGTCTAGACAGGGCTGGGGCCAACGTCCTGACTTTC. It is translated as CASLDRAGANVLTF.

This clonotype was counted only a few times. The gene calls are TRBV6-6 and TRBJ2-2; D call uncertain. Germline V gene lookup returns CDR1 MNHNY and CDR2 SVGAGI (reference sequence). Trimming left V 6 bases short and J 8 bases short, with 10 bases between. This CDR3 is 12 amino acids long. The CDR3 DNA sequence: TGTGCCAGCAGGAATGGCAGAGGGGAGCTGTTTTTT. As protein: CASRNGRGELFF.

The chain is built from TRBV5-5 and TRBJ1-2, with a weak D call TRBD1 (5 bases). The V end lost 3 bases, the J end lost 6 bases, and 15 bases lay between the germline ends. The germline gives CDR1 SGHKS, CDR2 YYEKEE (reference sequence). CDR3 length: 14 amino acids. Here the CDR3 DNA reads TGTGCCAGCAGCTCGCATGGAGGGACGGATGGCTACACCTTC. Its protein is CASSSHGGTDGYTF.

By frequency in the sample, this clonotype is medium-sized (0.01 to 0.1%). The V call is TRBV11-2, the J call TRBJ2-5; 7 bases fit TRBD1. The CDR3 consists of 15 residues. The germline V gene has CDR1 SGHAT and CDR2 FQNNGV. The junction had 2 bases not matched to a gene; V was cut back by 1 base and J by 0 bases. CDR3 nucleotides: TGTGCCAGCAGCTTAGGGGACAGAGACCAAGAGACCCAGTACTTC. Translating it yields CASSLGDRDQETQYF.

In its sample, this clonotype is medium-sized. The rearrangement links TRBV12-3 or TRBV12-4 to TRBJ1-1; TRBD1 agrees at 10 bases. The junction had 9 bases not matched to a gene; V was cut back by 6 bases and J by 11 bases. The CDR3 is made up of 13 amino acids. CDR3 region: CASRKSGTGDAFF. CDR3 DNA: TGTGCCAGCAGAAAGTCCGGGACAGGGGACGCTTTCTTT.

J is TRBJ2-1 and V is TRBV28; no reliable D call. Germline-derived CDR1 and CDR2 are MDHEN and SYDVKM. The CDR3 runs 11 residues. The V end lost 3 bases, the J end lost 8 bases, and 5 bases lay between the germline ends. The CDR3 is CASSFRYEQFF. The CDR3, as DNA: TGTGCCAGCAGTTTTCGATATGAGCAGTTCTTC.